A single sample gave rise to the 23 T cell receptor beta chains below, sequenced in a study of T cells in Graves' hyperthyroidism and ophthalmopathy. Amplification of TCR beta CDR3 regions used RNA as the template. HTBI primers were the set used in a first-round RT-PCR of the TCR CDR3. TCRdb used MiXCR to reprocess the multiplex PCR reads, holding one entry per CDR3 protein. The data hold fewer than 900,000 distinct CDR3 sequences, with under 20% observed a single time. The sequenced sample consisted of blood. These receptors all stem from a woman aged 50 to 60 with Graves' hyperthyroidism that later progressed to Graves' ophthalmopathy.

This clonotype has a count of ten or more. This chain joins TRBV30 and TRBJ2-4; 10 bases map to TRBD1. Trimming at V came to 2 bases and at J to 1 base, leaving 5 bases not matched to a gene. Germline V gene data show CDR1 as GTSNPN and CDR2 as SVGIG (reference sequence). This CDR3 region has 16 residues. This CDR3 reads CAWSPGQGGAKNIQYF. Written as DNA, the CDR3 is TGTGCCTGGAGTCCTGGACAGGGGGGGGCCAAAAACATTCAGTACTTC.

CDR3 in DNA: TGCAGTGCCCCGACAGGGGGCAACACCGGGGAGCTGTTTTTT. This encodes CSAPTGGNTGELFF. J is TRBJ2-2 and V is TRBV20-1; 10 bases agree with TRBD1. This CDR3 is 14 amino acids long. The trim removed 6 bases at V and 2 bases at J, leaving 3 bases unmatched. Per the germline V gene, CDR1 is DFQATT and CDR2 is SNEGSKA (reference sequence).

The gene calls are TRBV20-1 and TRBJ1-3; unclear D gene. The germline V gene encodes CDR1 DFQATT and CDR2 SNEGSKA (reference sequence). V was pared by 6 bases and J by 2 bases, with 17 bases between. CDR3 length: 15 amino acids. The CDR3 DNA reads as TGCAGTGCGGCTGAGGACGCCCGAGCTGGAAACACCATATATTTT. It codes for CSAAEDARAGNTIYF.

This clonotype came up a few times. Here the CDR3 DNA reads TGCGCCAGCAGTATGGGGGCGAGAGAGACCCAGTACTTC. Amino acid sequence: CASSMGARETQYF. V usage is TRBV10-2 and J usage is TRBJ2-5, with a possible D match to TRBD1 (6 bases). CDR1 and CDR2 from the germline V gene are WSHSY and SAAADI. The CDR3 has 13 amino acids. With 5 bases removed from V and 4 bases from J, the gap between germline ends came to 11 bases.

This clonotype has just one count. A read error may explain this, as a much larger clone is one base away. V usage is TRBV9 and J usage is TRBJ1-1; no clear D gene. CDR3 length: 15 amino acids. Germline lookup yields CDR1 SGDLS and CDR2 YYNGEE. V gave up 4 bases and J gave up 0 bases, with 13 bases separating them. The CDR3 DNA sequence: TGTGCCAGCAGCTTGGACGGGTCGCTGAACACTGAAGCTTTCTTT. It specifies CASSLDGSLNTEAFF.

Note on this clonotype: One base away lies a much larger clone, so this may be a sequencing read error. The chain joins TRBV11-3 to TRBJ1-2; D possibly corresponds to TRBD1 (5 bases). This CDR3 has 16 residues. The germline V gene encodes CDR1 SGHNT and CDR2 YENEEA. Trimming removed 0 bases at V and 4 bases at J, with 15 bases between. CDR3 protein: CASSLDAGAGIYGYTF. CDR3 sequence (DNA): TGTGCCAGCAGCTTAGATGCCGGGGCAGGGATCTATGGCTACACCTTC.

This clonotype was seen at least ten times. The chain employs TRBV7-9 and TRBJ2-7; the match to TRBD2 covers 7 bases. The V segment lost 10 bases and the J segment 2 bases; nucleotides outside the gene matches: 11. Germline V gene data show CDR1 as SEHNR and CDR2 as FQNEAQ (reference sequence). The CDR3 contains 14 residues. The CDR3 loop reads CATQGAGDPYEQYF. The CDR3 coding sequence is TGTGCCACACAAGGGGCGGGGGACCCCTACGAGCAGTACTTC.

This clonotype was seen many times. The CDR3 loop is CAGDSGTGATEAFF. The CDR3 DNA sequence: TGTGCCGGAGACTCTGGGACAGGGGCCACTGAAGCTTTCTTT. The chain recombines TRBV30 with TRBJ1-1; 10 bases agree with TRBD1. The trim removed 8 bases at V and 4 bases at J, leaving 10 bases unmatched. The CDR3 has 14 amino acids. Germline V gene data show CDR1 as GTSNPN and CDR2 as SVGIG (reference sequence).

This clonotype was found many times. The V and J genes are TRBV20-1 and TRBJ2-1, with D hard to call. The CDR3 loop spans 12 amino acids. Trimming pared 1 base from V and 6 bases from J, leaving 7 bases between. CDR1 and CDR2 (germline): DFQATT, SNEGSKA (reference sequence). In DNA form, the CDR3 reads TGCAGTGCTAGAGTTCGCGGCAATGAGCAGTTCTTC. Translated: CSARVRGNEQFF.

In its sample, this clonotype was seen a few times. CDR3 bases: TGTGCCTGGTCCAAGGGAGTGGGCCAGCCCCAGCATTTT. As protein: CAWSKGVGQPQHF. The chain recombines TRBV30 with TRBJ1-5, with D unresolved. Germline lookup yields CDR1 GTSNPN and CDR2 SVGIG (reference sequence). The ends were cut back, 5 bases at V and 7 bases at J, with 15 bases in the middle. This CDR3 comprises 13 residues.

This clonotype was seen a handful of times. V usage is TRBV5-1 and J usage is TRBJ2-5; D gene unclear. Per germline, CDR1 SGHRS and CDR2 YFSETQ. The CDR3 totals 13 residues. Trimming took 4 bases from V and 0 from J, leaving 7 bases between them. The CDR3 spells CASSPHNQETQYF. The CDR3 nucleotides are TGCGCCAGCAGCCCCCACAACCAAGAGACCCAGTACTTC.

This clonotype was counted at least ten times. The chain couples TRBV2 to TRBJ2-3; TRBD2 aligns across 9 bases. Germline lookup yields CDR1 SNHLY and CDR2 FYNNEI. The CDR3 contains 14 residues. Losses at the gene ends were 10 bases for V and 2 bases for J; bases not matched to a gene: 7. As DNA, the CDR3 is TGTGCCACCAAGCTAGCGGGGCACACAGATACGCAGTATTTT. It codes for CATKLAGHTDTQYF.

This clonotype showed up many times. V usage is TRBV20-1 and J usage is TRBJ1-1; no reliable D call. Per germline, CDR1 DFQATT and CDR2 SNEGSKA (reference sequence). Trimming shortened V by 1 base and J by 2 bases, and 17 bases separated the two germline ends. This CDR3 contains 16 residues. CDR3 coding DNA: TGCAGTGCTAGAGTGAGAGGTGTGGCGGGTAACACTGAAGCTTTCTTT. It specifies CSARVRGVAGNTEAFF.

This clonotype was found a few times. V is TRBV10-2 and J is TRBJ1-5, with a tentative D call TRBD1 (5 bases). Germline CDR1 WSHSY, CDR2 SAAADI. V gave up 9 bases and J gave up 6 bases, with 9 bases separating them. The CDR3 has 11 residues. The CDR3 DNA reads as TGCGCCAGTGGGGACGGTCAGCCCCAGCATTTT. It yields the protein CASGDGQPQHF.

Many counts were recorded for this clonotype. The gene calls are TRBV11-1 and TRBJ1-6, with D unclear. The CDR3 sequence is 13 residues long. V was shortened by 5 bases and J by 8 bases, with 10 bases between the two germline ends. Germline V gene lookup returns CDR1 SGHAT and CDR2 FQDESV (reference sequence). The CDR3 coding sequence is TGTGCCAGCAGCCTTAGGTGGGATTCACCCCTCCACTTT. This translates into CASSLRWDSPLHF.

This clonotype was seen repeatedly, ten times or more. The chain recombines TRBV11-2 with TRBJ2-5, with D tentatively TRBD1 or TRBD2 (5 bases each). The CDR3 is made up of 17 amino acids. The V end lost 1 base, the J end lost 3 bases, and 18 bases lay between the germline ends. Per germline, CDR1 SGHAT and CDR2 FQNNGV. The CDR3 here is CASSLVLLGAGKETQYF. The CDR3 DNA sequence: TGTGCCAGCAGCTTAGTCCTTTTAGGGGCGGGTAAAGAGACCCAGTACTTC.

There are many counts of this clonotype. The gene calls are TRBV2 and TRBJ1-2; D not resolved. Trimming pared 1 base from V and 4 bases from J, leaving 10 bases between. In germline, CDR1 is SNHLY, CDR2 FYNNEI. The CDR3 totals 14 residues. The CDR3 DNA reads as TGTGCCAGCAGTGAAGTGGGCGGTGGCTATGGCTACACCTTC. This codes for CASSEVGGGYGYTF.

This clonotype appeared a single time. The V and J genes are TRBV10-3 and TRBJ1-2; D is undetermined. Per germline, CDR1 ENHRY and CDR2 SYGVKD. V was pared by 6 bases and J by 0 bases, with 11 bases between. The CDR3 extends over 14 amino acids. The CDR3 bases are TGTGCCATCAGCGACCGACCGACTAACTATGGCTACACCTTC. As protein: CAISDRPTNYGYTF.

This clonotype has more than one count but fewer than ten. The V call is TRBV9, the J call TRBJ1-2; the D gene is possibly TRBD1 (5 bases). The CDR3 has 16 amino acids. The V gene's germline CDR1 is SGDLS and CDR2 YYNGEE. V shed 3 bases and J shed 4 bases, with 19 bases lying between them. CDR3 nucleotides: TGTGCCAGCAGCGGACTAGCGGAGGGGATCGGCTATGGCTACACCTTC. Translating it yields CASSGLAEGIGYGYTF.

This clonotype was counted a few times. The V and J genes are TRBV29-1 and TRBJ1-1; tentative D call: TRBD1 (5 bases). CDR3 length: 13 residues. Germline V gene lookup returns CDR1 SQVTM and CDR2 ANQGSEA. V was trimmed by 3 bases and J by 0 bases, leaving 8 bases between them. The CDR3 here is CSVDYRLNTEAFF. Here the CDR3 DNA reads TGCAGCGTTGATTACAGGTTGAACACTGAAGCTTTCTTT. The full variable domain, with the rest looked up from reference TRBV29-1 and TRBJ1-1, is SAVISQKPSRDICQRGTSLTIQCQVDSQVTMMFWYRQQPGQSLTLIATANQGSEATYESGFVIDKFPISRPNLTFSTLTVSNMSPEDSSIYLCSVDYRLNTEAFFGQGTRLTVV.

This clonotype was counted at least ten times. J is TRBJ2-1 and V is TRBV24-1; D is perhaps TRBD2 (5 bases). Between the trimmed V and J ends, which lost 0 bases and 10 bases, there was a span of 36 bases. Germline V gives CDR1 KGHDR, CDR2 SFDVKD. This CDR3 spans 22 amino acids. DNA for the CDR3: TGTGCCACCAGTGATTTGGGCAGCGCCCTCGGTGCGGGCAATGGGGTTATAGGAGAGCAGTTCTTC. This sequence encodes CATSDLGSALGAGNGVIGEQFF.

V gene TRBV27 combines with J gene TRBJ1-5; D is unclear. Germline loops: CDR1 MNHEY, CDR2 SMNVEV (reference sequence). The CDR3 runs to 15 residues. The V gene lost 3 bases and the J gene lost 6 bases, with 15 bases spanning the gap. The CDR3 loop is CASSFRGSGAQPQHF. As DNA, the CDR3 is TGTGCCAGCAGTTTTCGGGGAAGTGGAGCTCAGCCCCAGCATTTT.

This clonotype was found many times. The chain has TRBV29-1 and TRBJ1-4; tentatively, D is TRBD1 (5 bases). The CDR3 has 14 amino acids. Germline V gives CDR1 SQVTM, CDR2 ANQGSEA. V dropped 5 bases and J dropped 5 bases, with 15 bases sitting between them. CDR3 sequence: CSVRRGRTNEKLFF. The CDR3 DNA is TGCAGCGTTCGCCGGGGCAGAACGAATGAAAAACTGTTTTTT.